By proportion, the clone carrying this TCR beta chain is medium-sized (0.01 to 0.1%). Its antigen is unidentified. The data stem from a study of T cell responses to AZD1222 COVID-19 vaccine. Study findings and constraints: Spike-specific TCR breadth and depth went up after people got two AZD1222 doses. Repertoires were sampled only after the peak T cell response. Targets within unmutated variant regions were reportedly found for nearly half of spike-specific TCRs. Mostly white British, mostly female donors; authors suggested clonal diversity may be underestimated.

Produced via immunoSEQ multiplex PCR; TCRdb's table is partial and in-frame only. The sample yields roughly 120,000 clones, around 90% seen once. CDR3 length equals 12 residues. Trimming removed 3 bases from V and 7 bases from J, with 7 bases in between. The germline gives CDR1 LNHDA, CDR2 SQIVND (reference sequence). The source was peripheral blood, collected on day 0 of AZD1222 vaccination. This receptor was taken from an adult in good health. The J gene is TRBJ2-1, the V gene TRBV19; D not certain. The chain's CDR3 is CASSIGLNEQFF. DNA for the CDR3: TGTGCCAGTAGTATTGGTCTAAATGAGCAGTTCTTC. The full variable domain, completed using reference TRBV19 and TRBJ2-1, is DGGITQSPKYLFRKEGQNVTLSCEQNLNHDAMYWYRQDPGQGLRLIYYSQIVNDFQKGDIAEGYSVSREKKESFPLTVTSAQKNPTAFYLCASSIGLNEQFFGPGTRLTVL.